This TCR beta chain was identified in a study of blood T cell repertoires in COVID-19. Assay used: immunoSEQ multiplex PCR; TCRdb lists only in-frame clones, some missing. The data contain around 130,000 clones, about 84% of them singletons. This CDR3 is 13 amino acids long. The V gene's germline CDR1 is MNHEY and CDR2 SMNVEV (reference sequence). The ends lost 6 bases at V and 7 bases at J; junction bases unmatched: 9. Sequenced input: peripheral blood. V and J are TRBV27 and TRBJ2-7; 7 bases fit TRBD2. This TCR was sampled from a man aged 55 to 69 with acute or convalescent COVID-19. CDR3 region: CASRSGNLGEQYF. The DNA of the CDR3 is TGTGCCAGCAGAAGCGGGAACCTTGGAGAGCAGTACTTC.